The text below deals with one T cell receptor (beta chain). This clonotype was counted only a few times. Its target antigen remains unknown. Within one base of it there is no much larger clone, and no base qualities were kept. This record belongs to a study (dated by TCRdb to about 2015). Some background on the complete study: The study set out to test whether tumor-infiltrating Tregs in breast cancer get recruited from blood Tregs or are instead converted in situ from other CD4+ T cell subsets. Study-wide conclusions, independent of this receptor: Tumor-infiltrating Treg TCR alpha and beta sequences overlapped most with tumor naive CD4+ T cells, then with blood naive CD4+ T cells. Rather than covering whole repertoires, validation in the larger cohort was restricted to a single TCR beta V-J rearrangement. The TCR gene usage of tumor memory CD4+ T cells clustered together with blood and lymph node memory CD4+ cells and with lymph node naive CD4+ cells.

CD4+CD45RO+CD25- cells were isolated as memory CD4+ T cells. Tregs, naive and memory CD4+ T cells from tumor, blood and ipsilateral draining lymph nodes of 4 or 5 breast cancer patients underwent full-length TCR alpha and beta sequencing. Tumor tissue, along with lymph nodes from ipsilateral axillary dissection, was perfused with PBS, minced, and then digested using collagenase I and hyaluronidase. A purity exceeding 90% was confirmed by FACS for the sorted cell populations. Full-length TCR variable regions were amplified by 5' RACE PCR using constant-region reverse primers, and then by semi-nested PCR using Nested Universal Primer A. Using the ReliaPrep RNA Cell Miniprep System, total RNA was extracted, and the SMARTer RACE 5'/3' Kit was then used to reverse transcribe the RNA into 5'RACE-ready cDNA. Multiplex adaptors were used to barcode full-length TCR alpha and beta libraries, and the barcoded libraries were sequenced on an Illumina MiSeq. In the original analysis: Sequencing data were pooled across the five patients for each of nine subset-tissue groups and compared by unsupervised clustering of TCR gene usage. The Morisita-Horn index was used to calculate repertoire similarity, with shared sequences weighted according to their contribution to each repertoire. TCRdb applied fastp at Q25 and MiXCR to the public reads, then kept only in-frame beta chains. A single entry per CDR3 protein holds the most common genes and DNA from its merged rows. For this entry, the V and J calls and clone size follow TCRdb and not the study's own pipeline. Present in this sample are tens of thousands of distinct CDR3 sequences, roughly 30% of which were seen just once. 2.5% to 3.5% of the sample belongs to the ten largest clones.

As encoded in the germline V gene, CDR1 is SNHLY while CDR2 is FYNNEI. Relative to germline, V is 11 bases shorter and J is 1 base shorter, with 5 bases between their ends. The CDR3 runs 10 residues from the cysteine to the phenylalanine. Only CDR3 DNA remains: 30 bases, in frame from the first base. The clonotype comes from a female donor with breast cancer. The chain joins TRBV2 to TRBJ1-1, with the identity of the D gene unclear. The specimen was tumor-infiltrating memory CD4+ T cells sorted from the breast tumor. Sample cell subset or site, as interpreted from the label and publication: memory CD4+ T cells, CD4+CD45RO+CD25-. In nucleotides, the sequence is TGTGCCTCGGGGAACACTGAAGCTTTCTTT. It specifies CASGNTEAFF.